These 29 T cell receptor beta chains share one sample of origin, sequenced in a study of blood T cell repertoires in COVID-19 (dated by TCRdb to 2019 to 2021). Libraries came from the immunoSEQ multiplex PCR assay. TCRdb took over this immuneACCESS table, retaining in-frame rearrangements with V and J assigned. Such tables are incomplete; in checked studies, under half of the missing clones stem from an unresolved V gene, and the remainder is unexplained. The sample table holds 120,000 to 150,000 clones, of which around 89% were seen once. The top ten constitute 0.95% to 1.5% of the sample. Sequencing was done on a sample of PBMCs or T cells enriched from blood (not recorded which). These receptors were taken from a woman aged 25 to 39 with acute COVID-19.

V gene TRBV5-6 combines with J gene TRBJ2-1, with D perhaps matching TRBD2 (6 bases). The V and J ends lost 1 base and 9 bases respectively, with 17 bases between them. The length of the CDR3 is 15 residues. The germline V gene has CDR1 SGHDT and CDR2 YYEEEE. In DNA, the CDR3 is TGTGCCAGCAGCTTGTTGACTAGTCTAGTCAGTGAGCAGTTCTTC. It specifies CASSLLTSLVSEQFF.

The V and J genes are TRBV3-1 (or the pseudogene TRBV3-2) and TRBJ1-5; D unclear. The V gene's germline CDR1 is LGHDT and CDR2 YNNKEL (reference sequence). Deletions cut 4 bases from V and 5 bases from J, with 21 bases between. This CDR3 region has 17 residues. The DNA of the CDR3 is TGTGCCAGCAGCCTAAATGATCCCATTTTGGCTCATCAGCCCCAGCATTTT. This sequence encodes CASSLNDPILAHQPQHF.

The rearrangement uses TRBV9 and TRBJ1-2, with 7 bases that match TRBD1. This CDR3 comprises 13 residues. Germline CDR1 SGDLS, CDR2 YYNGEE. After removal of 4 bases from V and 2 bases from J, the junction contained 2 bases not matched to a gene. CDR3 region: CASSPDRNYGYTF. The CDR3 nucleotides read TGTGCCAGCAGCCCGGACAGGAACTATGGCTACACCTTC. Filled out from reference TRBV9 and TRBJ1-2, the complete variable domain reads DSGVTQTPKHLITATGQRVTLRCSPRSGDLSVYWYQQSLDQGLQFLIQYYNGEERAKGNILERFSAQQFPDLHSELNLSSLELGDSALYFCASSPDRNYGYTFGSGTRLTVV.

This chain joins TRBV15 and TRBJ2-1; no definite D call. The V gene lost 1 base and the J gene lost 9 bases, with 4 bases spanning the gap. Germline V gene lookup returns CDR1 LNHNV and CDR2 YYDKDF (reference sequence). The CDR3 totals 11 residues. For the CDR3, the DNA is TGTGCCACCAGCAGAGTCGTTGAGCAGTTCTTC. Its translation: CATSRVVEQFF.

This sequence joins TRBV10-3 and TRBJ2-7; D remains ambiguous. Trimming stripped 8 bases from V and 2 bases from J, with 10 bases between. This CDR3 has 12 residues. Germline values: CDR1 ENHRY, CDR2 SYGVKD. DNA for the CDR3: TGTGCCATCGGGCAGGCCGCCTACGAGCAGTACTTC. Its translation: CAIGQAAYEQYF.

This chain links TRBV4-3 with TRBJ2-7, with 10 bases aligning to TRBD1. Germline CDR1 LGHNA, CDR2 YSLEER. This CDR3 is 14 amino acids long. With 3 bases clipped from V and 7 bases from J, the junction kept 6 bases outside the gene matches. The CDR3 reads CASSQDRGLGEQYF. CDR3 DNA: TGCGCCAGCAGCCAGGACAGGGGGTTAGGGGAGCAGTACTTC.

This clone rates as medium-sized. The V gene is TRBV24-1, the J gene TRBJ2-2, with 8 bases lining up with TRBD2. The CDR3 covers 15 residues. CDR1 is KGHDR, CDR2 SFDVKD, per germline. The trim removed 4 bases at V and 6 bases at J, leaving 6 bases unmatched. The CDR3 nucleotides read TGTGCCACCAGTGACCCGGGACTAGACGCCGGGGAGCTGTTTTTT. Encoded protein: CATSDPGLDAGELFF.

The chain uses TRBV27 and TRBJ1-2, with 7 bases fitting TRBD1. The germline V gene encodes CDR1 MNHEY and CDR2 SMNVEV (reference sequence). The CDR3 loop spans 14 amino acids. V trimming: 2 bases; J trimming: 3 bases; junction bases outside the gene matches: 3. CDR3 sequence reads: CASSLQGEDYGYTF. The CDR3 DNA follows: TGTGCCAGCAGTTTACAGGGGGAGGACTATGGCTACACCTTC.

J is TRBJ1-6 and V is TRBV5-6; weak D call: TRBD1 (5 bases). Germline V lookup: CDR1 SGHDT, CDR2 YYEEEE. V was cut by 0 bases and J by 7 bases, with 8 bases left in between. The CDR3 loop spans 14 amino acids. CDR3 DNA: TGTGCCAGCAGCTTGGTGGCAGGGAATTCACCCCTCCACTTT. Its protein is CASSLVAGNSPLHF.

The rearrangement joins TRBV6-2 or TRBV6-3 to TRBJ1-2; D is uncertain. CDR1 is MNHEY, CDR2 SVGEGT, per germline. With 6 bases removed from V and 7 bases from J, the gap between germline ends came to 12 bases. The CDR3 contains 12 residues. The CDR3 reads CASSYGPRGYTF. CDR3 sequence (DNA): TGTGCCAGCAGCTATGGGCCCCGTGGCTACACCTTC.

The rearrangement uses TRBV24-1 and TRBJ2-1; possible D gene TRBD1, 6 bases. The germline gives CDR1 KGHDR, CDR2 SFDVKD. There are 18 residues in the CDR3. Trimming took 3 bases from V and 6 from J, leaving 23 bases between them. In DNA form, the CDR3 reads TGTGCCACCAGTGATCTGCCTGAAAAGACAGGAATCCTCAATGAGCAGTTCTTC. Its protein is CATSDLPEKTGILNEQFF.

The chain links TRBV5-1 to TRBJ2-3; TRBD2 is a possible D gene (6 bases). This CDR3 is 15 amino acids long. Trimming shortened V by 0 bases and J by 2 bases, and 10 bases separated the two germline ends. The germline gives CDR1 SGHRS, CDR2 YFSETQ. The CDR3 DNA sequence: TGCGCCAGCAGCTTGGCACTAGCAGCCACAGATACGCAGTATTTT. It is translated as CASSLALAATDTQYF.

This chain links TRBV27 with TRBJ1-5; weak D call: TRBD1 (6 bases). Trimming cost V 6 bases and J 5 bases, with 17 bases left between them. Germline lookup yields CDR1 MNHEY and CDR2 SMNVEV (reference sequence). The CDR3 sequence is 15 residues long. CDR3: CASSPDDRSYQPQHF. The CDR3 DNA is TGTGCCAGCAGCCCAGATGACAGGAGTTATCAGCCCCAGCATTTT.

This chain uses TRBV19 with TRBJ2-7, with D possibly being TRBD2 (6 bases). The CDR3 runs to 13 residues. The ends were cut back, 5 bases at V and 4 bases at J, with 12 bases in the middle. Germline V lookup: CDR1 LNHDA, CDR2 SQIVND (reference sequence). The CDR3 DNA follows: TGTGCCAGTAGTCAGGGACTTCCTTACGAGCAGTACTTC. This gives the protein CASSQGLPYEQYF. Variable domain in full (rest from reference TRBV19 and TRBJ2-7): DGGITQSPKYLFRKEGQNVTLSCEQNLNHDAMYWYRQDPGQGLRLIYYSQIVNDFQKGDIAEGYSVSREKKESFPLTVTSAQKNPTAFYLCASSQGLPYEQYFGPGTRLTVT.

The CDR3 DNA reads as TGTGCCAGCAGTAATGACAGGGGATCTAATGAAAAACTGTTTTTT. This encodes CASSNDRGSNEKLFF. The genes are TRBV28 and TRBJ1-4; 8 nucleotides agree with TRBD1. Germline V gene lookup returns CDR1 MDHEN and CDR2 SYDVKM. V was clipped by 5 bases and J by 3 bases; unmatched bases: 5. The CDR3 length is 15 residues.

The rearrangement uses TRBV5-5 and TRBJ2-6, with a tentative D call TRBD1 (5 bases). Germline lookup yields CDR1 SGHKS and CDR2 YYEKEE (reference sequence). The V end was cut by 0 bases, the J end by 2 bases, with 9 bases between. The CDR3 sequence is 16 residues long. The CDR3 loop is CASSLEVGAGANVLTF. The CDR3 nucleotides are TGTGCCAGCAGCTTGGAGGTAGGGGCTGGGGCCAACGTCCTGACTTTC.

This chain joins TRBV7-2 and TRBJ2-7; 10 nucleotides match TRBD1. The trim removed 5 bases at V and 4 bases at J, leaving 11 bases unmatched. The CDR3 loop spans 16 amino acids. Germline V gene sequence: CDR1 SGHTA, CDR2 FQGNSA. The CDR3 DNA sequence: TGTGCCAGCAGCGTATCTGGGACAGGGGTCGGGTACGAGCAGTACTTC. It yields the protein CASSVSGTGVGYEQYF.

The rearrangement joins TRBV4-3 to TRBJ1-1; 7 positions match TRBD1. Germline CDR1 reads LGHNA; CDR2 reads YSLEER. The V gene end was trimmed by 0 bases and the J gene end by 8 bases; junction bases not matched to a gene: 21. CDR3 length: 19 amino acids. The DNA for the CDR3 is TGCGCCAGCAGCCAAGAACTTCGTAGACAGGGAGTTCTGGTGAGGGAAGCTTTCTTT. This sequence encodes CASSQELRRQGVLVREAFF.

The chain carries TRBV28 and TRBJ2-7, with D tentatively TRBD2 (5 bases). The CDR3 loop spans 14 amino acids. V lost 2 bases and J 1 base, leaving 9 bases between the germline ends. The germline V gene has CDR1 MDHEN and CDR2 SYDVKM. CDR3 residues: CASSLELESYEQYF. In DNA, the CDR3 is TGTGCCAGCAGTTTAGAACTAGAATCCTACGAGCAGTACTTC.

The chain employs TRBV3-1 (or the pseudogene TRBV3-2) and TRBJ1-2; 10 bases match TRBD1. The CDR3 totals 14 residues. Germline CDR1 and CDR2: LGHDT and YNNKEL (reference sequence). The junction had 8 bases not matched to a gene; V was cut back by 7 bases and J by 6 bases. CDR3 in DNA: TGTGCCAGCACTTACGGACAGGGGGATAATGGCTACACCTTC. Translated, it gives CASTYGQGDNGYTF.

The rearrangement links TRBV9 to TRBJ2-3; 7 nucleotides line up with TRBD2. This CDR3 has 16 amino acids. The germline CDR1 and CDR2 sequences are SGDLS and YYNGEE. The J segment lost 3 bases and the V segment lost 0 bases, leaving 7 bases of the junction unmatched. The CDR3 region is CASSVEASGPTDTQYF. For the CDR3, the DNA is TGTGCCAGCAGCGTAGAGGCTAGCGGCCCTACAGATACGCAGTATTTT. The whole variable domain, filled in from reference TRBV9 and TRBJ2-3, reads DSGVTQTPKHLITATGQRVTLRCSPRSGDLSVYWYQQSLDQGLQFLIQYYNGEERAKGNILERFSAQQFPDLHSELNLSSLELGDSALYFCASSVEASGPTDTQYFGPGTRLTVL.

This clone was observed a few times. V and J are TRBV5-4 and TRBJ2-5; 7 bases map to TRBD1. The germline V gene has CDR1 SGHNT and CDR2 YYREEE (reference sequence). Trimming cost V 4 bases and J 2 bases; bases outside gene matches: 8. The CDR3 totals 15 residues. The CDR3 here is CASSVTGLGQETQYF. The CDR3 DNA reads as TGTGCCAGCAGCGTGACAGGGTTGGGACAAGAGACCCAGTACTTC.

This clone was detected only once. J is TRBJ1-2 and V is TRBV9, with D unclear. CDR3 length: 15 amino acids. From germline, CDR1 is SGDLS and CDR2 YYNGEE. V was pared by 0 bases and J by 3 bases, with 12 bases between. CDR3 DNA: TGTGCCAGCAGCGTAGCTCTTGGACTGTACTATGGCTACACCTTC. As protein: CASSVALGLYYGYTF.

This rearrangement joins TRBV7-2 to TRBJ1-4; 9 nucleotides match TRBD1. This CDR3 has 18 residues. Germline lookup yields CDR1 SGHTA and CDR2 FQGNSA. Trimming cost V 2 bases and J 4 bases; bases outside gene matches: 11. CDR3 protein: CASSLYAQGASDNEKLFF. The CDR3 nucleotides are TGTGCCAGCAGCTTATACGCACAGGGGGCCTCGGATAATGAAAAACTGTTTTTT. Variable domain in full (rest from reference TRBV7-2 and TRBJ1-4): GAGVSQSPSNKVTEKGKDVELRCDPISGHTALYWYRQSLGQGLEFLIYFQGNSAPDKSGLPSDRFSAERTGGSVSTLTIQRTQQEDSAVYLCASSLYAQGASDNEKLFFGSGTQLSVL.

This clone was seen just once. CDR3 in amino acids: CASSDRDRGDTQYF. CDR3 DNA: TGTGCCAGCAGTGATCGAGACAGAGGAGATACGCAGTATTTT. The chain carries TRBV2 and TRBJ2-3, with a weak D call TRBD1 (5 bases). CDR1 SNHLY and CDR2 FYNNEI come from the germline V gene. Trimming pared 3 bases from V and 5 bases from J, leaving 12 bases between. The CDR3 is 14 amino acids. The variable domain in full, with the rest retrieved from reference TRBV2 and TRBJ2-3, is EPEVTQTPSHQVTQMGQEVILRCVPISNHLYFYWYRQILGQKVEFLVSFYNNEISEKSEIFDDQFSVERPDGSNFTLKIRSTKLEDSAMYFCASSDRDRGDTQYFGPGTRLTVL.

The V gene is TRBV3-1 (or the pseudogene TRBV3-2), the J gene TRBJ2-5, with TRBD2 as a possible D gene (5 bases). Germline V gives CDR1 LGHDT, CDR2 YNNKEL (reference sequence). Trimming took off 0 bases at V and 7 bases at J, with 18 bases between the two ends. This CDR3 has 16 amino acids. The CDR3 coding sequence is TGTGCCAGCAGCCAAGAAGTTGCGGAAGAGGCGGGGACCCAGTACTTC. Its protein product is CASSQEVAEEAGTQYF.

The chain carries TRBV7-2 and TRBJ2-1; 14 nucleotides agree with TRBD2. The CDR3 has 16 amino acids. The germline CDR1 and CDR2 sequences are SGHTA and FQGNSA. V lost 3 bases and J lost 8; bases outside the gene matches: 6. The CDR3 DNA reads as TGTGCCAGCAGCTTGCTAGGACTAGCGGGAGGATATGAGCAGTTCTTC. Its translation is CASSLLGLAGGYEQFF.

V is TRBV19 and J is TRBJ1-2; D unclear. There are 14 residues in the CDR3. Germline values: CDR1 LNHDA, CDR2 SQIVND (reference sequence). The V gene lost 3 bases and the J gene lost 0 bases, with 8 bases spanning the gap. Here the CDR3 reads CASSILLSNYGYTF. In DNA form, the CDR3 reads TGTGCCAGTAGTATCCTTTTGTCTAACTATGGCTACACCTTC.

The chain recombines TRBV6-2 or TRBV6-3 with TRBJ2-5, with D possibly being TRBD2 (6 bases). Germline V gene sequence: CDR1 MNHEY, CDR2 SVGEGT. V shed 6 bases and J shed 5 bases, with 16 bases lying between them. CDR3 length equals 14 residues. The CDR3 region is CASSHPEGGETQYF. In nucleotides, the CDR3 is TGTGCCAGCAGCCACCCGGAGGGCGGGGAGACCCAGTACTTC.